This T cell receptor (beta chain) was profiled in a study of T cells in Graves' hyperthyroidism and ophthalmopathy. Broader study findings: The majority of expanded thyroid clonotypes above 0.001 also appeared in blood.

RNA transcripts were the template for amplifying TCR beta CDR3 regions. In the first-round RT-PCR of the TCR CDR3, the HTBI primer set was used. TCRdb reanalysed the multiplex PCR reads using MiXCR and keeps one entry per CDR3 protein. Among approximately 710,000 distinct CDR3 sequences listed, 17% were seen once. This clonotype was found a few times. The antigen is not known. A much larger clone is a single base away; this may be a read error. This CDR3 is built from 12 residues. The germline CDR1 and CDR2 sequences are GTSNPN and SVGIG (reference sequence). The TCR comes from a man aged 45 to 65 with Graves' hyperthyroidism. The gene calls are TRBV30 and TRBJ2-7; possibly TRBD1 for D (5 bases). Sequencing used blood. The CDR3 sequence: CAWSTQGYEQCF. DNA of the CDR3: TGTGCCTGGAGTACGCAGGGATACGAGCAGTGCTTC.